These T cell receptor beta chains were read from a single sample in a study of shared clonotypes between healthy human individuals. Produced via immunoSEQ multiplex PCR; TCRdb's table is partial and in-frame only. Here the sample spans about 2 million clones, 95% being singletons. Sequencing used naive CD4+ T cells sorted from blood. Receptors originate from a man aged 18 to 29 in good health. Both conserved end residues are trimmed from each CDR3. Each record gives: CDR3 protein, V gene, J gene.

cdr3_aa: ASSPGATGRAFTDTQY; v_call: TRBV4-1; j_call: TRBJ2-3
cdr3_aa: ASSLLVAASEQF; v_call: TRBV5-1; j_call: TRBJ2-1
cdr3_aa: ASSLAGDRPLGQY; v_call: TRBV5-1; j_call: TRBJ2-7
cdr3_aa: AISALELGGYT; v_call: TRBV10-3; j_call: TRBJ1-2
cdr3_aa: ASSLVPDRRNNQPQH; v_call: TRBV7-8; j_call: TRBJ1-5
cdr3_aa: ASSLSLGEGYT; v_call: TRBV5-1; j_call: TRBJ1-2
cdr3_aa: ASKDRGLPI; v_call: TRBV27; j_call: TRBJ1-2
cdr3_aa: AAIGRGPDTQY; v_call: TRBV30; j_call: TRBJ2-3
cdr3_aa: ASSLAGGRGHTGELF; v_call: TRBV7-8; j_call: TRBJ2-2
cdr3_aa: ASSFTLQENNEQF; v_call: TRBV7-2; j_call: TRBJ2-1
cdr3_aa: AIRSSSGNADTQY; v_call: TRBV10-3; j_call: TRBJ2-3
cdr3_aa: ASSSTDTQY; v_call: TRBV5-1; j_call: TRBJ2-3
cdr3_aa: ASSLLAGTTMNQPQH; v_call: TRBV7-2; j_call: TRBJ1-5
cdr3_aa: ASSLLTGGPYEQY; v_call: TRBV4-3; j_call: TRBJ2-7
cdr3_aa: ASKRGTYGYT; v_call: TRBV6-5; j_call: TRBJ1-2
cdr3_aa: ASSLTGDQPQH; v_call: TRBV5-1; j_call: TRBJ1-5
cdr3_aa: ASSQEETRTYEQY; v_call: TRBV4-1; j_call: TRBJ2-7
cdr3_aa: ASSSSTGGAKTQY; v_call: TRBV27; j_call: TRBJ2-5
cdr3_aa: ASSTEIQGNQPQH; v_call: TRBV2; j_call: TRBJ1-5
cdr3_aa: ASTPTGNTEAF; v_call: TRBV5-4; j_call: TRBJ1-1
cdr3_aa: ASSLLAGGLPTDTQY; v_call: TRBV5-1; j_call: TRBJ2-3
cdr3_aa: AWTLRFAYEQY; v_call: TRBV30; j_call: TRBJ2-7